Reported below is one T cell receptor beta chain. The antigen is not known. Method: immunoSEQ multiplex PCR; TCRdb's copy keeps in-frame clones and lacks some. The repertoire has 45,000 to 60,000 clones, 50% to 70% of them found once; the top ten carry roughly 22%. The CDR3 loop spans 14 amino acids. V lost 6 bases to trimming and J lost 4 bases, with 18 bases between them. CDR1 and CDR2 (germline): SQVTM, ANQGSEA. The data are from a study of cytotoxic CD8 clonotypes in ibrutinib-treated CLL. Looking at the study overall: A median around 12 months of treatment, range 6 to 36, preceded the collection of response samples.

Study observations and caveats: Treatment saw public clonotypes, which were uncommon, either contract or stay stable. Circulating CD8+ T-cell counts were tracked by baseline clonality, which exceeded that of age-matched healthy donors. Sampling time points were not equivalent between sustained-remission and progressing patients.

The input for sequencing was PBMCs, taken after 24 months of ibrutinib treatment. The receptor was derived from a human donor with chronic lymphocytic leukemia. The chain recombines TRBV29-1 with TRBJ1-1; D gene unclear. CDR3 nucleotides: TGCAGCGTCGACTTGCAGAGCAGCGGCACTGAAGCTTTCTTT. Translating gives CSVDLQSSGTEAFF.